This entry features one T cell receptor (beta chain) sequence. The antigen is undetermined. This entry is derived from a study of shared clonotypes between healthy human individuals. General study results and limits: Depth of sequencing was expected to influence donor clonotype sharing.

The material for each subset, its genomic DNA, was split evenly across several immunoSEQ plates. The input for sorted-subset replicate PCRs was around 0.2 ug DNA, 25,000 to 35,000 T cell genomes. Clones were read by immunoSEQ multiplex PCR, and TCRdb kept only the in-frame ones, dropping some. The sample has about 2 million clones, about 94% seen once; the top ten hold approximately 1.2%. CD45RO-negative CD8 cells positively selected for CCR7 made up the naive population, which excluded terminally differentiated effector memory CD45RA+ cells. V was clipped by 6 bases and J by 1 base, with 11 bases between them. CDR3 length equals 14 residues. Germline V gene lookup returns CDR1 MNHEY and CDR2 SVGAGI.

This rearrangement joins TRBV6-5 to TRBJ2-3; D gene uncertain. This receptor was identified in a man younger than 30 in good health. Sequencing was performed on naive CD8+ T cells sorted from blood. The CDR3 sequence is CASRSGPRTDTQYF. DNA for the CDR3: TGTGCCAGCAGATCCGGGCCCCGCACAGATACGCAGTATTTT.